Below are 30 T cell receptor beta chains sequenced from a single sample in a study of blood T cell repertoires in COVID-19. TCRdb's copy holds only in-frame clones and misses some; the assay was immunoSEQ multiplex PCR. The profile covers some 110,000 clones, with roughly 83% appearing a single time and around 5% taken by the ten largest. Sample: peripheral blood. The receptors come from a human donor in a cohort sampled during active COVID-19.

The chain is built from TRBV4-3 and TRBJ2-2, with D possibly TRBD2 on 6 matching bases. The V end lost 1 base, the J end lost 6 bases, and 9 bases lay between the germline ends. Per the germline V gene, CDR1 is LGHNA and CDR2 is YSLEER. The CDR3 has 14 amino acids. The DNA for the CDR3 is TGCGCCAGCAGCCAAGGGGCTAGCGCCGGGGAGCTGTTTTTT. Encoded protein: CASSQGASAGELFF.

The V and J genes are TRBV15 and TRBJ2-1; 12 nucleotides agree with TRBD2. This CDR3 is built from 15 residues. Per germline, CDR1 LNHNV and CDR2 YYDKDF (reference sequence). Unmatched junction bases numbered 7, after V lost 4 bases and J lost 9 bases. CDR3 DNA sequence: TGTGCCACCAGCAACCACCTAGCGGGAGGGGGTGAGCAGTTCTTC. It is translated as CATSNHLAGGGEQFF.

The V call is TRBV11-2, the J call TRBJ2-7; TRBD2 matches 8 bases. Germline V gene sequence: CDR1 SGHAT, CDR2 FQNNGV. Trimming removed 6 bases from V and 4 bases from J; junction bases left unmatched: 8. CDR3 length: 14 residues. CDR3 region: CASRSSGSSYEQYF. As DNA, the CDR3 is TGTGCCAGCAGATCAAGCGGGAGTTCTTACGAGCAGTACTTC.

This clone was seen only once. The rearrangement uses TRBV11-3 and TRBJ2-3; the D gene is possibly TRBD1 (5 bases). Germline V gene data show CDR1 as SGHNT and CDR2 as YENEEA. The V end was cut by 0 bases, the J end by 12 bases, with 13 bases between. CDR3 length: 13 residues. CDR3 in DNA: TGTGCCAGCAGCTTAGATGTAACAGGCCGTCAGTATTTT. Its protein product is CASSLDVTGRQYF.

For the CDR3, the DNA is TGTGCCAGCAGCTCTCGACTAGCGGGGAGGTCCTACGAGCAGTACTTC. The encoded protein is CASSSRLAGRSYEQYF. The V and J genes are TRBV7-6 and TRBJ2-7; 11 nucleotides match TRBD2. CDR3 size: 16 residues. The J segment lost 1 base and the V segment lost 4 bases, leaving 6 bases of the junction unmatched. CDR1 SGHVS and CDR2 FNYEAQ come from the germline V gene.

This chain uses TRBV4-3 with TRBJ2-1; 10 bases agree with TRBD2. Trimming cost V 1 base and J 8 bases; bases outside gene matches: 14. The CDR3 runs 18 residues. CDR1 LGHNA and CDR2 YSLEER come from the germline V gene. In nucleotides, the CDR3 is TGCGCCAGCAGCCAAGGACCGAGATCTAGCGGGAGTTTCGATGAGCAGTTCTTC. It specifies CASSQGPRSSGSFDEQFF.

The V gene is TRBV6-5, the J gene TRBJ2-7; TRBD2 matches 13 bases. CDR3 length: 13 residues. Germline V gene sequence: CDR1 MNHEY, CDR2 SVGAGI. Losses at the gene ends were 5 bases for V and 6 bases for J; bases not matched to a gene: 1. The CDR3 nucleotides are TGTGCCAGCAGTCGACTAGCGGGGGGCGAGCAGTACTTC. Amino acid sequence: CASSRLAGGEQYF.

Only one count was recorded for this clone. V is TRBV11-2 and J is TRBJ2-3; 7 bases agree with TRBD2. The CDR3 runs 15 residues. Germline trimming cut 3 bases from V and 7 bases from J; bases unmatched to any gene: 10. CDR1 is SGHAT, CDR2 FQNNGV, per germline. The CDR3 loop reads CASSLGPGGLYTQYF. For the CDR3, the DNA is TGTGCCAGCAGCTTGGGGCCGGGGGGACTTTATACGCAGTATTTT.

The chain employs TRBV18 and TRBJ1-3; TRBD1 matches 7 bases. Germline-derived CDR1 and CDR2 are KGHSH and LQKENI. The V segment lost 3 bases and the J segment 0 bases; nucleotides outside the gene matches: 11. This CDR3 spans 18 amino acids. CDR3 DNA sequence: TGTGCCAGCTCACCGGTCGGACAGGTGAATCCCTCTGGAAACACCATATATTTT. Its protein product is CASSPVGQVNPSGNTIYF.

In its sample, this clone was seen once. The V gene is TRBV28, the J gene TRBJ1-1; 7 bases map to TRBD1. The CDR3 contains 15 residues. The V gene end was trimmed by 6 bases and the J gene end by 7 bases; junction bases not matched to a gene: 14. Germline V CDR1 and CDR2: MDHEN, SYDVKM. This CDR3 is CASRQGKTGRIEAFF. The DNA of the CDR3 is TGTGCCAGCAGACAAGGAAAGACAGGGAGGATTGAAGCTTTCTTT.

The chain carries TRBV20-1 and TRBJ2-2, with D unresolved. The CDR3 is 15 residues long. The ends were cut back, 3 bases at V and 4 bases at J, with 15 bases in the middle. Germline assignment: CDR1 DFQATT and CDR2 SNEGSKA (reference sequence). The CDR3 sequence is CSASSAGVRTGELFF. Written as DNA, the CDR3 is TGCAGTGCTAGTTCCGCCGGAGTACGCACCGGGGAGCTGTTTTTT.

This chain links TRBV7-9 with TRBJ2-2; D call uncertain. CDR3 length: 15 amino acids. V was shortened by 7 bases and J by 5 bases, with 17 bases between the two germline ends. Germline CDR1 is SEHNR and CDR2 is FQNEAQ (reference sequence). The CDR3 reads CASTSREVFTGELFF. CDR3 DNA sequence: TGTGCCAGCACCTCCCGTGAGGTTTTTACCGGGGAGCTGTTTTTT.

This clone occurred once. The chain has TRBV21-1 and TRBJ1-5; the DNA was not compared with TRBD1, the D call given in the table. TRBV21-1 is shown as a pseudogene. The CDR3 consists of 17 residues. The CDR3 region is CASSKVGSQGSDQPQHF. The DNA of the CDR3 is TGTGCCAGCAGCAAAGTGGGGTCGCAGGGGAGTGATCAGCCCCAGCATTTT.

The chain is built from TRBV6-6 and TRBJ2-1, with a weak D call TRBD1 (5 bases). The CDR3 totals 16 residues. Trimming stripped 0 bases from V and 0 bases from J, with 9 bases between. Germline lookup yields CDR1 MNHNY and CDR2 SVGAGI (reference sequence). CDR3 sequence (DNA): TGTGCCAGCAGTTACTCGGGGCGGTCCTCCTACAATGAGCAGTTCTTC. This translates into CASSYSGRSSYNEQFF.

The gene calls are TRBV10-3 and TRBJ2-7; TRBD1 aligns across 7 bases. The CDR3 runs 13 residues. Germline CDR1 is ENHRY and CDR2 is SYGVKD. Trimming at V came to 8 bases and at J to 1 base, leaving 5 bases not matched to a gene. The CDR3 is CAIGADRSYEQYF. CDR3 DNA sequence: TGTGCCATCGGAGCGGACAGGTCCTACGAGCAGTACTTC.

The V gene is TRBV25-1, the J gene TRBJ2-5, with D possibly matching TRBD1 (6 bases). CDR3 size: 12 residues. CDR1 MGHDK and CDR2 SYGVNS come from the germline V gene. The V gene lost 3 bases and the J gene lost 5 bases, with 7 bases spanning the gap. DNA for the CDR3: TGTGCCAGCAGTGAGAGGGGGGAGACCCAGTACTTC. Encoded protein: CASSERGETQYF.

The chain carries TRBV25-1 and TRBJ2-7; TRBD2 might be the D (5 bases). CDR1 and CDR2 (germline): MGHDK, SYGVNS. This CDR3 comprises 15 residues. The germline V and J ends were trimmed by 2 bases and 7 bases, with 18 bases remaining between them. CDR3 sequence: CASSETKAGGMEQYF. CDR3 bases: TGTGCCAGCAGTGAAACTAAGGCGGGTGGCATGGAGCAGTACTTC.

This CDR3 is CASSQDRTGVYYGYTF. For the CDR3, the DNA is TGCGCCAGCAGCCAAGATAGGACGGGGGTCTACTATGGCTACACCTTC. The J gene is TRBJ1-2, the V gene TRBV4-3, with D possibly matching TRBD1 (5 bases). V was shortened by 0 bases and J by 3 bases, with 14 bases between the two germline ends. The CDR3 contains 16 residues. Germline V gene lookup returns CDR1 LGHNA and CDR2 YSLEER.

Only one count was recorded for this clone. V is TRBV11-2 and J is TRBJ2-7, with 13 bases identical to TRBD2. CDR1 is SGHAT and CDR2 is FQNNGV in the germline V gene. V was pared by 4 bases and J by 3 bases, with 6 bases of the junction left unmatched. CDR3 length equals 16 residues. For the CDR3, the DNA is TGTGCCAGCAGCTCGCGGACTAGCGGGAGTTTCTACGAGCAGTACTTC. Amino acids: CASSSRTSGSFYEQYF.

CDR3 amino acids: CASSLISGITGELFF. The DNA for the CDR3 is TGTGCCAGCAGCTTAATATCGGGGATCACCGGGGAGCTGTTTTTT. The V and J genes are TRBV5-4 and TRBJ2-2, with D perhaps matching TRBD2 (5 bases). Germline CDR1 SGHNT, CDR2 YYREEE (reference sequence). V dropped 2 bases and J dropped 4 bases, with 12 bases sitting between them. The CDR3 consists of 15 residues.

This chain joins TRBV11-1 and TRBJ2-1, with 10 bases that match TRBD2. V lost 2 bases, J lost 6 bases, and 4 bases stayed unmatched. This CDR3 is built from 15 residues. Per germline, CDR1 SGHAT and CDR2 FQDESV (reference sequence). CDR3 DNA: TGTGCCAGCAGCTTAACAGCGGGAGGGAGCAATGAGCAGTTCTTC. It encodes CASSLTAGGSNEQFF.

The gene calls are TRBV2 and TRBJ2-7; unclear D gene. The V gene lost 6 bases and the J gene lost 2 bases, with 14 bases spanning the gap. CDR1 is SNHLY, CDR2 FYNNEI, per germline. This CDR3 comprises 14 residues. The CDR3 protein is CASRRSFNPYEQYF. CDR3 bases: TGTGCCAGCAGAAGGAGCTTCAACCCCTACGAGCAGTACTTC. Drawing the rest from reference TRBV2 and TRBJ2-7, the complete variable domain is EPEVTQTPSHQVTQMGQEVILRCVPISNHLYFYWYRQILGQKVEFLVSFYNNEISEKSEIFDDQFSVERPDGSNFTLKIRSTKLEDSAMYFCASRRSFNPYEQYFGPGTRLTVT.

The genes are TRBV7-2 and TRBJ2-2, with 8 bases lining up with TRBD1. Germline V gene data show CDR1 as SGHTA and CDR2 as FQGNSA. Germline trimming cut 4 bases from V and 4 bases from J; bases unmatched to any gene: 8. The CDR3 contains 16 residues. CDR3 in amino acids: CASSSRTGSPTGELFF. CDR3 bases: TGTGCCAGCAGCTCCCGGACAGGGTCTCCCACCGGGGAGCTGTTTTTT.

This clone was seen only once. The rearrangement uses TRBV5-1 and TRBJ2-1; 13 positions match TRBD2. Germline V gene data show CDR1 as SGHRS and CDR2 as YFSETQ. The CDR3 is 16 amino acids. Trimming cost V 4 bases and J 6 bases; bases outside gene matches: 7. CDR3 region: CASSRTSGSIGNEQFF. The DNA of the CDR3 is TGCGCCAGCAGCCGGACTAGCGGGAGCATTGGCAATGAGCAGTTCTTC.

This sequence joins TRBV7-9 and TRBJ2-3, with D possibly matching TRBD1 (5 bases). The CDR3 is 13 residues long. Trimming removed 5 bases from V and 3 bases from J, with 9 bases in between. Germline V gene sequence: CDR1 SEHNR, CDR2 FQNEAQ (reference sequence). CDR3 sequence (DNA): TGTGCCAGCAGCCCCCAGGGTACAGATACGCAGTATTTT. Its protein is CASSPQGTDTQYF.

V usage is TRBV7-9 and J usage is TRBJ1-2; no firm D call. Trimming shortened V by 1 base and J by 3 bases, and 9 bases separated the two germline ends. The CDR3 contains 14 residues. Per germline, CDR1 SEHNR and CDR2 FQNEAQ (reference sequence). The DNA of the CDR3 is TGTGCCAGCAGCTTAGTTTTCCTAGACTATGGCTACACCTTC. Protein sequence: CASSLVFLDYGYTF.

The rearrangement uses TRBV20-1 and TRBJ2-1; a possible D gene is TRBD1 (5 bases). In germline, CDR1 is DFQATT, CDR2 SNEGSKA (reference sequence). With 5 bases removed from V and 12 bases from J, the gap between germline ends came to 11 bases. This CDR3 spans 10 amino acids. DNA for the CDR3: TGCAGTGCTCACAGGAATCGGCAGTTCTTC. The encoded protein is CSAHRNRQFF.

The chain employs TRBV6-6 and TRBJ2-1, with TRBD2 identical over 10 bases. Trimming at V came to 9 bases and at J to 0 bases, leaving 5 bases not matched to a gene. Germline V lookup: CDR1 MNHNY, CDR2 SVGAGI (reference sequence). CDR3 size: 15 residues. The CDR3 DNA reads TGTGCCAGTACCCCTAGCGGGAGCTCCTACAATGAGCAGTTCTTC. It codes for CASTPSGSSYNEQFF.

This chain uses TRBV19 with TRBJ2-2; possibly TRBD2 for D (5 bases). The CDR3 totals 13 residues. The V gene lost 3 bases and the J gene lost 5 bases, with 7 bases spanning the gap. In germline, CDR1 is LNHDA, CDR2 SQIVND (reference sequence). The CDR3 protein is CASSIRGTGELFF. The CDR3 nucleotides read TGTGCCAGTAGTATTCGGGGTACCGGGGAGCTGTTTTTT. Full variable domain (outside the CDR3, taken from reference TRBV19 and TRBJ2-2): DGGITQSPKYLFRKEGQNVTLSCEQNLNHDAMYWYRQDPGQGLRLIYYSQIVNDFQKGDIAEGYSVSREKKESFPLTVTSAQKNPTAFYLCASSIRGTGELFFGEGSRLTVL.

The chain is built from TRBV15 and TRBJ2-7, with 12 bases lining up with TRBD2. This CDR3 region has 16 residues. Trimming cost V 0 bases and J 4 bases; bases outside gene matches: 4. The germline V gene has CDR1 LNHNV and CDR2 YYDKDF (reference sequence). The CDR3: CATSRDRLAGVYEQYF. CDR3 nucleotides: TGTGCCACCAGCAGAGATCGACTAGCGGGAGTGTACGAGCAGTACTTC.